These 24 T cell receptor beta chains came from one sample sequenced in a study of cytomegalovirus exposure and HLA in healthy donors. The assay was immunoSEQ multiplex PCR, and TCRdb's table has in-frame clones only and misses some. There are around 140,000 clones in the sample; roughly nine tenths occur only once, and roughly 1.2% lies in the top ten. The sequencing sample was made of PBMCs. These receptor sequences come from a woman between 18 and 29 years old in good health and CMV-seronegative.

The count of this clone is one. V and J are TRBV5-1 and TRBJ1-1; 9 nucleotides match TRBD1. V lost 5 bases and J lost 6; bases outside the gene matches: 11. The CDR3 has 15 residues. Germline V gene lookup returns CDR1 SGHRS and CDR2 YFSETQ. Written as DNA, the CDR3 is TGCGCCAGCAGTCGGACAGGGGAGGCTGGAGCTGAAGCTTTCTTT. Its translation is CASSRTGEAGAEAFF.

The J gene is TRBJ1-6, the V gene TRBV13; the D is unclear. In germline, CDR1 is PRHDT, CDR2 FYEKMQ (reference sequence). Trimming left V 0 bases short and J 9 bases short, with 18 bases between. This CDR3 comprises 17 residues. CDR3 protein: CASSLGGGLGRTSPLHF. The CDR3 nucleotides read TGTGCCAGCAGCTTAGGAGGCGGACTAGGCAGGACTTCACCCCTCCACTTT.

The chain carries TRBV6-6 and TRBJ1-5; D unclear. This CDR3 is built from 13 residues. The germline gives CDR1 MNHNY, CDR2 SVGAGI (reference sequence). Trimming removed 9 bases at V and 3 bases at J, with 12 bases between. CDR3 in amino acids: CASTGGHNQPQHF. In DNA form, the CDR3 reads TGTGCCAGTACCGGAGGCCACAATCAGCCCCAGCATTTT.

The rearrangement joins TRBV6-6 to TRBJ2-7, with 9 bases identical to TRBD1. The CDR3 is made up of 16 amino acids. From germline, CDR1 is MNHNY and CDR2 SVGAGI (reference sequence). V lost 2 bases, J lost 3 bases, and 8 bases stayed unmatched. CDR3 amino acids: CASSYPQGAGGYEQYF. CDR3 nucleotides: TGTGCCAGCAGTTACCCACAGGGGGCTGGGGGCTACGAGCAGTACTTC.

J is TRBJ2-5 and V is TRBV5-1; TRBD2 might be the D (5 bases). The CDR3 totals 13 residues. Looked up from germline, CDR1 is SGHRS and CDR2 is YFSETQ. With 0 bases removed from V and 13 bases from J, the gap between germline ends came to 16 bases. CDR3 amino acids: CASSLEGDRLPYF. Written as DNA, the CDR3 is TGCGCCAGCAGCTTGGAGGGAGATCGCCTCCCGTACTTC.

The rearrangement links TRBV2 to TRBJ2-1, with TRBD2 matching over 11 bases. The CDR3 sequence is 15 residues long. CDR1 and CDR2 from the germline V gene are SNHLY and FYNNEI. Trimming at V came to 6 bases and at J to 4 bases, leaving 5 bases not matched to a gene. The CDR3 reads CASRPTSGAYNEQFF. The CDR3 DNA reads TGTGCCAGCAGGCCGACTAGCGGGGCTTACAATGAGCAGTTCTTC.

This chain links TRBV29-1 with TRBJ1-1, with 9 bases identical to TRBD1. CDR3 length equals 13 residues. The germline CDR1 and CDR2 sequences are SQVTM and ANQGSEA. With 1 base clipped from V and 8 bases from J, the junction kept 5 bases outside the gene matches. DNA for the CDR3: TGCAGCGTTGAAGCTGGGGACAGGGCCGAAGCTTTCTTT. As protein: CSVEAGDRAEAFF.

This chain links TRBV19 with TRBJ1-4, with 10 bases aligning to TRBD1. The CDR3 length is 15 residues. Germline trimming cut 5 bases from V and 7 bases from J; bases unmatched to any gene: 7. Germline CDR1 reads LNHDA; CDR2 reads SQIVND (reference sequence). In DNA form, the CDR3 reads TGTGCCAGTAGTCGTGGCCGGGACAGGGGTGAAAAACTGTTTTTT. This encodes CASSRGRDRGEKLFF.

The V call is TRBV7-9, the J call TRBJ2-7; D gene unclear. The V gene lost 2 bases and the J gene lost 5 bases, with 7 bases spanning the gap. Germline CDR1 is SEHNR and CDR2 is FQNEAQ (reference sequence). This CDR3 is built from 12 residues. The CDR3, as DNA: TGTGCCAGCAGCTTACTTCTTAACGAGCAGTACTTC. This codes for CASSLLLNEQYF. Filled out from reference TRBV7-9 and TRBJ2-7, the complete variable domain reads DTGVSQNPRHKITKRGQNVTFRCDPISEHNRLYWYRQTLGQGPEFLTYFQNEAQLEKSRLLSDRFSAERPKGSFSTLEIQRTEQGDSAMYLCASSLLLNEQYFGPGTRLTVT.

This chain connects TRBV5-1 to TRBJ1-2; 8 nucleotides line up with TRBD1. CDR1 is SGHRS and CDR2 is YFSETQ in the germline V gene. This CDR3 contains 16 residues. J lost 4 bases, V lost 4 bases, and 12 bases had no gene match. The CDR3 loop is CASSRDRTYGGYGYTF. In nucleotides, the CDR3 is TGCGCCAGCAGCAGGGACAGGACATATGGGGGCTATGGCTACACCTTC.

V usage is TRBV7-3 and J usage is TRBJ1-2; a weak D match, TRBD1 (6 bases). V dropped 5 bases and J dropped 6 bases, with 19 bases sitting between them. CDR1 is SGHTA, CDR2 FQGTGA, per germline. The CDR3 is 15 amino acids. The DNA for the CDR3 is TGTGCCAGCAGCACGGGTGGTAGGGACACCCATGGCTACACCTTC. This sequence encodes CASSTGGRDTHGYTF.

This clone has just a few counts. The CDR3 protein is CASSLDPRGLDGYTF. In nucleotides, the CDR3 is TGTGCCAGCAGCTTAGATCCAAGGGGGCTGGATGGCTACACCTTC. The J gene is TRBJ1-2, the V gene TRBV11-2; TRBD1 matches 7 bases. Germline-derived CDR1 and CDR2 are SGHAT and FQNNGV. With 0 bases clipped from V and 6 bases from J, the junction kept 7 bases outside the gene matches. This CDR3 has 15 residues.

The V call is TRBV11-3, the J call TRBJ2-1; D not certain. Trimming stripped 1 base from V and 5 bases from J, with 6 bases between. The CDR3 length is 13 residues. Germline CDR1 SGHNT, CDR2 YENEEA. For the CDR3, the DNA is TGTGCCAGCAGCTTAGGCGGAGACAATGAGCAGTTCTTC. Amino acids: CASSLGGDNEQFF.

The chain joins TRBV5-4 to TRBJ2-1; D is unclear. CDR1 and CDR2 (germline): SGHNT, YYREEE (reference sequence). Trimming took off 2 bases at V and 9 bases at J, with 6 bases between the two ends. There are 11 residues in the CDR3. The CDR3 DNA is TGTGCCAGCAGCTTTTCTAGTGAGCAGTTCTTC. Its protein product is CASSFSSEQFF.

There are a few counts of this clone. The CDR3 here is CASVDRPGDQPQHF. DNA of the CDR3: TGTGCCTCCGTGGACAGGCCCGGCGATCAGCCCCAGCATTTT. J is TRBJ1-5 and V is TRBV19; TRBD1 matches at 7 bases. J gave up 5 bases and V 11 bases, and 12 bases lay outside the gene matches. The length of the CDR3 is 14 residues. The germline V gene encodes CDR1 LNHDA and CDR2 SQIVND (reference sequence).

The chain carries TRBV2 and TRBJ2-5; 15 nucleotides agree with TRBD2. The V segment lost 6 bases and the J segment 5 bases; nucleotides outside the gene matches: 13. Germline loops: CDR1 SNHLY, CDR2 FYNNEI. The CDR3 covers 18 residues. CDR3 loop: CASSVGTSGGRRLETQYF. DNA of the CDR3: TGTGCCAGCAGCGTCGGGACTAGCGGGGGGCGCAGGTTGGAGACCCAGTACTTC. The variable domain in full, with the rest retrieved from reference TRBV2 and TRBJ2-5, is EPEVTQTPSHQVTQMGQEVILRCVPISNHLYFYWYRQILGQKVEFLVSFYNNEISEKSEIFDDQFSVERPDGSNFTLKIRSTKLEDSAMYFCASSVGTSGGRRLETQYFGPGTRLLVL.

V usage is TRBV4-2 and J usage is TRBJ2-7, with TRBD1 matching over 7 bases. The CDR3 has 15 residues. In germline, CDR1 is LGHNA, CDR2 YNFKEQ. V lost 1 base to trimming and J lost 0 bases; unmatched junction nucleotides: 3. The CDR3: CASSQARDSSYEQYF. DNA of the CDR3: TGTGCCAGCAGCCAAGCAAGGGACAGCTCCTACGAGCAGTACTTC.

CDR3 in DNA: TGTGCCACCAGCTCCCAAGTGCAGGGGGGAGGCTACACCTTC. Translated: CATSSQVQGGGYTF. The rearrangement joins TRBV15 to TRBJ1-2; 7 nucleotides align to TRBD1. Germline-derived CDR1 and CDR2 are LNHNV and YYDKDF (reference sequence). The V and J ends lost 5 bases and 8 bases, in that order; junction bases with no gene match: 11. The CDR3 contains 14 residues.

This clone was counted a few times. The chain couples TRBV19 to TRBJ1-2; possibly TRBD1 for D (6 bases). Deletions cut 5 bases from V and 4 bases from J, with 14 bases between. Germline CDR1 LNHDA, CDR2 SQIVND (reference sequence). This CDR3 spans 14 amino acids. CDR3 DNA sequence: TGTGCCAGTAGTCTCTCGACAGGCACCTATGGCTACACCTTC. It codes for CASSLSTGTYGYTF.

The chain combines TRBV6-1 with TRBJ2-2, with TRBD1 identical over 9 bases. The CDR3 runs 15 residues. In germline, CDR1 is MNHNS, CDR2 SASEGT. V lost 11 bases to trimming and J lost 6 bases; unmatched junction nucleotides: 13. The CDR3 spells CAFLPGDRESGELFF. DNA of the CDR3: TGTGCCTTCCTACCGGGGGACAGGGAATCCGGGGAGCTGTTTTTT.

The gene calls are TRBV5-1 and TRBJ2-1; 7 bases match TRBD1. This CDR3 has 13 residues. Germline CDR1 and CDR2: SGHRS and YFSETQ. Trimming took 4 bases from V and 8 from J; bases not matched to a gene: 6. CDR3 sequence: CASSRGQIYEQFF. The CDR3 DNA reads TGCGCCAGCAGCAGGGGACAGATCTATGAGCAGTTCTTC. The full variable domain, its missing parts supplied by reference TRBV5-1 and TRBJ2-1, is KAGVTQTPRYLIKTRGQQVTLSCSPISGHRSVSWYQQTPGQGLQFLFEYFSETQRNKGNFPGRFSGRQFSNSRSEMNVSTLELGDSALYLCASSRGQIYEQFFGPGTRLTVL.

This clone has a handful of counts. The gene calls are TRBV5-6 and TRBJ1-2; TRBD1 agrees at 7 bases. The CDR3 totals 14 residues. The trim removed 4 bases at V and 4 bases at J, leaving 7 bases unmatched. CDR1 SGHDT and CDR2 YYEEEE come from the germline V gene. CDR3 sequence reads: CASSHRGWSYGYTF. The CDR3 nucleotides read TGTGCCAGCAGCCACAGGGGTTGGAGCTATGGCTACACCTTC.

This chain links TRBV6-1 with TRBJ2-5; 7 positions agree with TRBD1. Germline lookup yields CDR1 MNHNS and CDR2 SASEGT. The CDR3 runs to 15 residues. V shed 3 bases, J shed 5 bases, and the junction held 9 bases outside the gene matches. The CDR3 protein is CASSEEDRAWETQYF. In DNA form, the CDR3 reads TGTGCCAGCAGTGAGGAAGACAGGGCCTGGGAGACCCAGTACTTC.

J is TRBJ1-2 and V is TRBV7-8; D is perhaps TRBD1 (6 bases). V lost 4 bases and J lost 8, with 17 bases in between. The CDR3 is 14 amino acids. CDR1 and CDR2 from the germline V gene are SGHVS and FQNEAQ. CDR3 sequence: CASSWRQGLEGYTF. For the CDR3, the DNA is TGTGCCAGCAGCTGGCGCCAGGGGCTAGAGGGCTACACCTTC.